Listed below are T cell receptor beta chains from one sample, sequenced in a study of T cell changes during pregnancy in multiple sclerosis. Sequencing was performed with immunoSEQ multiplex PCR; in TCRdb, only in-frame clones are kept and a portion is missing. Found here are about 61,000 clones, 90% of them singletons; the top ten hold 0.89%. This specimen was peripheral blood, taken in the first trimester of pregnancy. These receptors were obtained from a female donor in good health, enrolled as a control in a pregnancy study. The CDR3 runs from the conserved cysteine through the conserved F or W. A D gene is named only where the DNA matches it firmly. Clone size is shown for a subset of rows, as once, few, many or a class of expanded clone.

TRBV19	-	TRBJ1-3	-	TGTGCCAGTGCCCACAGGTTCTCCTCTGGAAACACCATATATTTT	CASAHRFSSGNTIYF
TRBV28	-	TRBJ1-2	-	TGTGCCAGCAGCTCAGTGGACTGGGCGGGACCGCTAATCTATGGCTACACCTTC	CASSSVDWAGPLIYGYTF
TRBV18	TRBD1	TRBJ1-1	-	TGTGCCACCAAACAGGGGGCGAACACTGAAGCTTTCTTT	CATKQGANTEAFF
TRBV6-5	-	TRBJ1-5	-	TGTGCCAGCAGTTATACTTCGGGAAGCAATCAGCCCCAGCATTTT	CASSYTSGSNQPQHF
TRBV5-1	TRBD1	TRBJ1-3	-	TGCGCCAGCAGCGTGGGTACCGGGACAGCTGGAAACACCATATATTTT	CASSVGTGTAGNTIYF
TRBV5-6	TRBD1	TRBJ1-1	-	TGTGCCAGCAGCTTACAGGGGGCTTGGACTGAAGCTTTCTTT	CASSLQGAWTEAFF
TRBV11-3	-	TRBJ2-3	-	TGTGCCAGCAGCTTAGATAGGGGGGGGGCCCGAGATACGCAGTATTTT	CASSLDRGGARDTQYF
TRBV29-1	TRBD1	TRBJ1-2	-	TGCAGCGTTGAAGGCCTTGGACAGGATAATGGCTACACCTTC	CSVEGLGQDNGYTF
TRBV5-1	-	TRBJ2-3	-	TGCGCCAGCAGCTACCGGACAGCCATAGTTCGATCCACTAGCACAGATACGCAGTATTTT	CASSYRTAIVRSTSTDTQYF
TRBV7-6	-	TRBJ2-3	-	TGTGCCAGCAGCTTAGGAACATTAGCGGCAGATACGCAGTATTTT	CASSLGTLAADTQYF
TRBV5-4	-	TRBJ1-4	-	TGTGCCAGCTTCCCGGGAGGGCAGGAAGAAAAACTGTTTTTT	CASFPGGQEEKLFF
TRBV5-1	-	TRBJ2-2	-	TGCGCCAGCAGCTTTACGGCGAACACCGGGGAGCTGTTTTTT	CASSFTANTGELFF
TRBV5-6	-	TRBJ1-4	-	TGTGCCAGCAGCCCGAACGGGGGTGAAAAACTGTTTTTT	CASSPNGGEKLFF
TRBV12-5	TRBD2	TRBJ2-1	-	TGTGCTAGTGGTTATCGGGGGGGTAGCTCCTACAATGAGCAGTTCTTC	CASGYRGGSSYNEQFF
TRBV10-3	TRBD1	TRBJ1-2	-	TGTGCCATCAGTAGGACAGGGGATGGTGGCTACACCTTC	CAISRTGDGGYTF
TRBV5-1	-	TRBJ2-2	-	TGCGCCAGCAGCTTGGAGCGCCTTACCGGGGAGCTGTTTTTT	CASSLERLTGELFF
TRBV5-1	-	TRBJ2-2	-	TGCGCCAGCAGCTTGGAAAGTGGTAGTGGCACCGGGGAGCTGTTTTTT	CASSLESGSGTGELFF
TRBV15	-	TRBJ2-3	-	TGTGCCACCAGCAGAGATGATGGGCGGGGGCAGTATTTT	CATSRDDGRGQYF
TRBV7-9	-	TRBJ2-5	-	TGTGCCAGCAGCCTACGGACAGGGAGGGAAGAGACCCAGTACTTC	CASSLRTGREETQYF
TRBV9	TRBD1	TRBJ1-6	-	TGTGCCAGCAGCGTACGAAGTGACAGGGCTGGTTCACCCCTCCACTTT	CASSVRSDRAGSPLHF
TRBV5-6	-	TRBJ2-1	-	TGTGCCAGCAGCTTGGTTGGGGCAGAGGATGAGCAGTTCTTC	CASSLVGAEDEQFF
TRBV5-1	-	TRBJ1-1	-	TGCGCCAGCAGCTTGCCCCAGGGGAGAGTAAAGACTGAAGCTTTCTTT	CASSLPQGRVKTEAFF
TRBV7-9	TRBD1	TRBJ2-1	once	TGTGCCAGCAGCTTAGCGTCCCAGGGGGCCTACAATGAGCAGTTCTTC	CASSLASQGAYNEQFF
TRBV7-9	TRBD1	TRBJ1-2	-	TGTGCCAGCAGCCCCATACAGGGGAACTATGGCTACACCTTC	CASSPIQGNYGYTF
TRBV15	-	TRBJ2-7	-	TGTGCCACCAGCACAGGGTATATCGTCGATGGGCAGTACTTC	CATSTGYIVDGQYF
TRBV7-9	-	TRBJ1-1	-	TGTGCCAGCAGCTTAGGACTAGGCACTGAAGCTTTCTTT	CASSLGLGTEAFF
TRBV7-3	TRBD1	TRBJ2-1	-	TGTGCCAGCAGCTCCACAGGGGACTCCTACAATGAGCAGTTCTTC	CASSSTGDSYNEQFF
TRBV30	TRBD1	TRBJ1-1	few	TGTGCCTGGAGTCCCACCCGGACAGGGAACACTGAAGCTTTCTTT	CAWSPTRTGNTEAFF
TRBV2	TRBD2	TRBJ2-1	-	TGTGCCAGCAGTGAACTTCTAGCGGGGAGGAGCTCCTACAATGAGCAGTTCTTC	CASSELLAGRSSYNEQFF
TRBV7-7	-	TRBJ2-3	-	TGTGCTAGCAGCTTAGGGCTGGGCGCCTCGGATACGCAGTATTTT	CASSLGLGASDTQYF
TRBV19	TRBD1	TRBJ1-3	few	TGTGCCAGTGACAGGGGTAGTACCGGAAACACCATATATTTT	CASDRGSTGNTIYF
TRBV30	-	TRBJ1-5	few	TGTGCCTGGGGACGGGGAGTCAATCAGCCCCAGCATTTT	CAWGRGVNQPQHF
TRBV27	-	TRBJ2-7	-	TGTGCCAGCAGTTTAAGGGGGGGCTCTGACGAGCAGTACTTC	CASSLRGGSDEQYF
TRBV2	TRBD2	TRBJ2-5	-	TGTGCCAGCAGTCATGGACTAGCGGGGTCCCGGGGGGAGACCCGGTACTTC	CASSHGLAGSRGETRYF
TRBV6-5	TRBD1	TRBJ1-4	-	TGTGCCAGCAGTTACGGGGGACAGGGAGGTGAAAAACTGTTTTTT	CASSYGGQGGEKLFF
TRBV5-4	-	TRBJ2-1	-	TGTGCCAGCAGCTTATTGGGGGGGGGCCGGAACAATGAGCAGTTCTTC	CASSLLGGGRNNEQFF
TRBV18	-	TRBJ1-1	few	TGTGCCAGCGTCACGGGGGACGGGTACACTGAAGCTTTCTTT	CASVTGDGYTEAFF
TRBV6-5	-	TRBJ1-2	-	TGTGCCAGCAGCACCCTGTCAGGGTACTATGGCTACACCTTC	CASSTLSGYYGYTF
TRBV29-1	-	TRBJ1-1	-	TGCAGCGTTGAAGATGAAGGGGGAGAGAGCACTGAAGCTTTCTTT	CSVEDEGGESTEAFF
TRBV2	TRBD1	TRBJ2-7	-	TGTGCCAGCAGTAGTAAGGGGGCCGGGGAGCAGTACTTC	CASSSKGAGEQYF
TRBV7-2	-	TRBJ2-1	-	TGTGCCAGCAGCTTAGCGAGGCAGTACAATGAGCAGTTCTTC	CASSLARQYNEQFF
TRBV4-3	-	TRBJ1-1	-	TGCGCCAGCAGCCAAGAAGGGGAAGTAGCCACTGAAGCTTTCTTT	CASSQEGEVATEAFF
TRBV9	TRBD1	TRBJ1-2	-	TGTGCCAGCAGCGCAGACCTGGGACAGGGAATTACGGACTATGGCTACACCTTC	CASSADLGQGITDYGYTF
TRBV19	-	TRBJ1-5	-	TGTGCCAGTAGTCCCCCCTTTCGCCCGAGGAATCAGCCCCAGCATTTT	CASSPPFRPRNQPQHF
TRBV2	-	TRBJ1-6	-	TGTGCCAGCAGTGAAAACCTCGCCGGGAGATCACCCCTCCACTTT	CASSENLAGRSPLHF
TRBV18	TRBD1	TRBJ2-5	-	TGTGCCAGCTCACCGAAGACAGGGGGCCAAGAGACCCAGTACTTC	CASSPKTGGQETQYF
TRBV5-4	TRBD1	TRBJ2-1	once	TGTGCCAGCAGCTTGGGGACAGGGAGGAATGAGCAGTTCTTC	CASSLGTGRNEQFF
TRBV7-8	-	TRBJ1-3	-	TGTGCCAGCAGCTTAGATCCGGTCTACTCTGGAAACACCATATATTTT	CASSLDPVYSGNTIYF
TRBV4-3	TRBD1	TRBJ1-1	-	TGCGCCAGCAGCCAAGATTGGGGCCAAGGGACAGCCATGAACACTGAAGCTTTCTTT	CASSQDWGQGTAMNTEAFF
TRBV30	-	TRBJ1-1	-	TGTGCCTGGAGTGTACTAGACTTCAGCTTGAACACTGAAGCTTTCTTT	CAWSVLDFSLNTEAFF
TRBV19	TRBD1	TRBJ2-2	-	TGTGCCAGTAGTACTCGGACAGGGGGCACCGGGGAGCTGTTTTTT	CASSTRTGGTGELFF
TRBV10-3	TRBD1	TRBJ2-1	-	TGTGCCATCTCCGGGGACAGGGACACCTGGGTGGTCTTC	CAISGDRDTWVVF